This TCR beta chain was captured in a study of Graves' ophthalmopathy and Graves' hyperthyroidism. This CDR3 is built from 13 residues. Germline V gene data show CDR1 as MGHDK and CDR2 as SYGVNS. The V end was cut by 5 bases, the J end by 6 bases, with 13 bases between. This clonotype appeared once. Amplification of the TCR beta CDR3 regions used RNA transcripts (as template). RT-PCR with HTBI primers came first, then second-round multiplex PCR. TCRdb re-called the multiplex PCR reads with MiXCR, one entry per CDR3 protein. The repertoire includes 650,000 to 800,000 distinct CDR3 sequences, about 40% of them detected once, and around 3.3% sits in the top ten.

The rearrangement uses TRBV25-1 and TRBJ1-2; possible D gene TRBD1, 5 bases. The TCR originated in an adult man with Graves' ophthalmopathy. What was sequenced was peripheral blood. The CDR3 DNA follows: TGTGCCAGCAGTCCCACCGCGGGGGATGGCTACACCTTC. Protein: CASSPTAGDGYTF.